This entry lists 26 T cell receptor beta chains sequenced from one sample in a study of cytomegalovirus exposure and HLA in healthy donors. The data were produced by immunoSEQ multiplex PCR, yet TCRdb's version contains in-frame clones alone and is incomplete. Of about 110,000 clones in the sample, 70% to 85% were seen once. Sequences were obtained from PBMCs. The receptors come from a young woman in good health and CMV-seronegative.

V usage is TRBV6-5 and J usage is TRBJ2-5; D might be TRBD2 (5 bases). This CDR3 contains 13 residues. V was trimmed by 6 bases and J by 2 bases, leaving 10 bases between them. CDR1 and CDR2 (germline): MNHEY, SVGAGI. CDR3 loop: CASSDYLQETQYF. Here the CDR3 DNA reads TGTGCCAGCAGCGACTATTTACAAGAGACCCAGTACTTC.

CDR3 residues: CASSSRPGGQFF. DNA of the CDR3: TGTGCCAGCAGCTCTCGCCCGGGGGGGCAGTTCTTC. The chain carries TRBV5-8 and TRBJ2-1; 7 nucleotides match TRBD2. The CDR3 contains 12 residues. Germline V lookup: CDR1 SGHTS, CDR2 YDEGEE. Germline trimming cut 3 bases from V and 12 bases from J; bases unmatched to any gene: 6. Looking up the rest from reference TRBV5-8 and TRBJ2-1 gives the full variable domain: EAGVTQSPTHLIKTRGQQATLRCSPISGHTSVYWYQQALGLGLQFLLWYDEGEERNRGNFPPRFSGRQFPNYSSELNVNALELEDSALYLCASSSRPGGQFFGPGTRLTVL.

The V gene is TRBV2, the J gene TRBJ2-5; 8 bases agree with TRBD1. From germline, CDR1 is SNHLY and CDR2 FYNNEI. With 6 bases clipped from V and 2 bases from J, the junction kept 5 bases outside the gene matches. The CDR3 has 14 amino acids. The CDR3 coding sequence is TGTGCCAGCAGGGACAGGGTATTTCAAGAGACCCAGTACTTC. Residues: CASRDRVFQETQYF.

The rearrangement links TRBV10-3 to TRBJ1-1, with 9 bases aligning to TRBD1. Looked up from germline, CDR1 is ENHRY and CDR2 is SYGVKD. With V trimmed by 5 bases and J by 0 bases, 4 bases remained unmatched. This CDR3 region has 15 residues. The CDR3 region has the DNA TGTGCCATCAGTCCGGGACAGGGCTTGAACACTGAAGCTTTCTTT. Translated, it gives CAISPGQGLNTEAFF.

The gene calls are TRBV5-1 and TRBJ2-3; TRBD2 matches at 16 bases. From germline, CDR1 is SGHRS and CDR2 YFSETQ. V dropped 4 bases and J dropped 6; count of bases not matched to a gene: 5. CDR3 length: 16 residues. CDR3 sequence reads: CASSVTGLAGGDTQYF. The CDR3 DNA reads TGCGCCAGCAGCGTGACGGGACTAGCGGGGGGGGATACGCAGTATTTT.

The chain carries TRBV30 and TRBJ1-4; unclear D gene. This CDR3 contains 15 residues. The V end lost 0 bases, the J end lost 8 bases, and 16 bases lay between the germline ends. Germline CDR1 GTSNPN, CDR2 SVGIG (reference sequence). The DNA of the CDR3 is TGTGCCTGGAGTGTCCATGGTTCGCTGGGCGAAAAACTGTTTTTT. The encoded protein is CAWSVHGSLGEKLFF.

The chain employs TRBV2 and TRBJ1-2; D perhaps matches TRBD1 (5 bases). V was clipped by 6 bases and J by 2 bases, with 10 bases between them. The germline V gene has CDR1 SNHLY and CDR2 FYNNEI. The CDR3 is 13 amino acids. Written as DNA, the CDR3 is TGTGCCAGCAGCCCGACAGAGAACTATGGCTACACCTTC. Its translation is CASSPTENYGYTF.

This CDR3 reads CASSQDRGKTEAFF. Written as DNA, the CDR3 is TGTGCCAGCAGCCAGGACAGGGGGAAAACTGAAGCTTTCTTT. This chain links TRBV5-4 with TRBJ1-1; TRBD1 agrees at 10 bases. The CDR3 length is 14 residues. Trimming took 4 bases from V and 5 from J; bases not matched to a gene: 5. The germline gives CDR1 SGHNT, CDR2 YYREEE (reference sequence).

V is TRBV2 and J is TRBJ1-1; D ambiguous. CDR3 length: 12 amino acids. Germline CDR1 SNHLY, CDR2 FYNNEI. V lost 11 bases, J lost 0 bases, and 10 bases lay in between. The CDR3 region is CASGILNTEAFF. The CDR3 coding sequence is TGTGCCTCGGGGATCTTGAACACTGAAGCTTTCTTT. Combining the CDR3 with reference TRBV2 and TRBJ1-1 gives the whole variable domain EPEVTQTPSHQVTQMGQEVILRCVPISNHLYFYWYRQILGQKVEFLVSFYNNEISEKSEIFDDQFSVERPDGSNFTLKIRSTKLEDSAMYFCASGILNTEAFFGQGTRLTVV.

A single count supports this clone. This chain joins TRBV27 and TRBJ2-1; TRBD2 is a possible D gene (6 bases). In germline, CDR1 is MNHEY, CDR2 SMNVEV (reference sequence). Trimming took off 6 bases at V and 6 bases at J, with 12 bases between the two ends. The CDR3 extends over 13 amino acids. The CDR3, as DNA: TGTGCCAGCAGGCGGGACCTACGCAATGAGCAGTTCTTC. Amino acid sequence: CASRRDLRNEQFF.

The gene calls are TRBV6-6 and TRBJ1-5; 8 bases line up with TRBD1. CDR3 length: 14 amino acids. Germline V CDR1 and CDR2: MNHNY, SVGAGI (reference sequence). V lost 6 bases, J lost 7 bases, and 8 bases stayed unmatched. DNA for the CDR3: TGTGCCAGCAGCAAGACAGGGGCGGCCCAGCCCCAGCATTTT. Protein sequence: CASSKTGAAQPQHF.

The CDR3 region is CASSFPGSGSGNTIYF. The CDR3 DNA is TGTGCTAGTTCGTTCCCCGGTTCGGGATCTGGAAACACCATATATTTT. This chain uses TRBV12-5 with TRBJ1-3; D unresolved. This CDR3 is built from 16 residues. Trimming removed 8 bases from V and 1 base from J, with 18 bases in between. The V gene's germline CDR1 is LGHNT and CDR2 FRNRAP.

This clone was recorded once. This rearrangement joins TRBV7-8 to TRBJ1-1, with D maybe TRBD1 (5 bases). Germline V gene sequence: CDR1 SGHVS, CDR2 FQNEAQ. This CDR3 has 18 amino acids. Trimming cost V 2 bases and J 5 bases, with 24 bases left between them. The CDR3 spells CASSLSVVSAGLMTEAFF. In DNA, the CDR3 is TGTGCCAGCAGCTTAAGTGTTGTATCGGCAGGGCTTATGACTGAAGCTTTCTTT. Supplemented by reference TRBV7-8 and TRBJ1-1, the full variable domain reads GAGVSQSPRYKVAKRGQDVALRCDPISGHVSLFWYQQALGQGPEFLTYFQNEAQLDKSGLPSDRFFAERPEGSVSTLKIQRTQQEDSAVYLCASSLSVVSAGLMTEAFFGQGTRLTVV.

This chain connects TRBV5-8 to TRBJ2-7; TRBD1 aligns across 7 bases. Germline V gene lookup returns CDR1 SGHTS and CDR2 YDEGEE. There are 16 residues in the CDR3. Trimming at V came to 4 bases and at J to 4 bases, leaving 14 bases not matched to a gene. CDR3 DNA: TGTGCCAGCAGCCGACGCCATGGGACAGCTAATTACGAGCAGTACTTC. Amino acid sequence: CASSRRHGTANYEQYF.

The chain has TRBV12-5 and TRBJ1-1; 9 bases align to TRBD1. Trimming removed 5 bases from V and 8 bases from J; junction bases left unmatched: 12. Germline V gene data show CDR1 as LGHNT and CDR2 as FRNRAP. The CDR3 is 15 residues long. The DNA for the CDR3 is TGTGCTAGTGGTGCAGAACTGACAGGGGGTCAAGAAGCTTTCTTT. Residues: CASGAELTGGQEAFF.

The chain is built from TRBV18 and TRBJ2-3, with D perhaps TRBD2 (5 bases). There are 13 residues in the CDR3. The V gene's germline CDR1 is KGHSH and CDR2 LQKENI. V was clipped by 5 bases and J by 7 bases, with 13 bases between them. The CDR3 loop is CASSSKTTNTQYF. CDR3 nucleotides: TGTGCCAGCTCATCAAAGACTACTAATACGCAGTATTTT.

The count of this clone is one. The rearrangement joins TRBV6-1 to TRBJ2-7; 7 bases match TRBD2. CDR3 size: 12 residues. With V trimmed by 2 bases and J by 6 bases, 1 base remained unmatched. Looked up from germline, CDR1 is MNHNS and CDR2 is SASEGT. Here the CDR3 reads CASSESSGEQYF. For the CDR3, the DNA is TGTGCCAGCAGTGAATCTAGCGGCGAGCAGTACTTC.

The V gene is TRBV7-9, the J gene TRBJ1-6; D possibly corresponds to TRBD1 (5 bases). The CDR3 is made up of 15 amino acids. Germline V gene lookup returns CDR1 SEHNR and CDR2 FQNEAQ (reference sequence). V dropped 5 bases and J dropped 3 bases, with 11 bases sitting between them. CDR3 DNA sequence: TGTGCCAGCAGCCCAGGGAATGTCTATAATTCACCCCTCCACTTT. Translating gives CASSPGNVYNSPLHF.

The V gene is TRBV7-3, the J gene TRBJ2-5, with D tentatively TRBD1 (5 bases). V gave up 2 bases and J gave up 7 bases, with 11 bases separating them. This CDR3 region has 13 residues. Per the germline V gene, CDR1 is SGHTA and CDR2 is FQGTGA. CDR3 amino acids: CASSLDRPGTQYF. In nucleotides, the CDR3 is TGTGCCAGCAGCTTAGACAGACCGGGGACCCAGTACTTC.

The chain links TRBV4-1 to TRBJ1-4; TRBD1 agrees at 7 bases. Germline V lookup: CDR1 MGHRA, CDR2 YSYEKL. The CDR3 sequence is 16 residues long. With V trimmed by 0 bases and J by 7 bases, 8 bases remained unmatched. The CDR3, as DNA: TGCGCCAGCAGCCAAGAAGGGGGCGTAGTTAGTGAAAAACTGTTTTTT. The encoded protein is CASSQEGGVVSEKLFF.

The chain carries TRBV7-9 and TRBJ2-3; D not certain. In germline, CDR1 is SEHNR, CDR2 FQNEAQ (reference sequence). Trimming took 4 bases from V and 4 from J, leaving 9 bases between them. This CDR3 is built from 13 residues. As DNA, the CDR3 is TGTGCCAGCAGCTCTCGTGGGCCAGATACGCAGTATTTT. Protein sequence: CASSSRGPDTQYF. The variable domain in full, completed from reference TRBV7-9 and TRBJ2-3, reads DTGVSQNPRHKITKRGQNVTFRCDPISEHNRLYWYRQTLGQGPEFLTYFQNEAQLEKSRLLSDRFSAERPKGSFSTLEIQRTEQGDSAMYLCASSSRGPDTQYFGPGTRLTVL.

The chain couples TRBV5-6 to TRBJ1-2; 7 bases align to TRBD1. Germline loops: CDR1 SGHDT, CDR2 YYEEEE. V dropped 0 bases and J dropped 3; count of bases not matched to a gene: 5. CDR3 length: 15 amino acids. CDR3 bases: TGTGCCAGCAGCTTGGCCCACGGGACAGACTATGGCTACACCTTC. Amino acids: CASSLAHGTDYGYTF.

V gene TRBV6-1 combines with J gene TRBJ1-3, with 8 bases lining up with TRBD1. The CDR3 extends over 14 amino acids. Germline CDR1 reads MNHNS; CDR2 reads SASEGT. Losses at the gene ends were 7 bases for V and 4 bases for J; bases not matched to a gene: 6. CDR3 sequence (DNA): TGTGCCAGCACCATAGGACAGGGAGGAAACACCATATATTTT. This gives the protein CASTIGQGGNTIYF.

The V and J genes are TRBV28 and TRBJ1-5; D call uncertain. Germline V gives CDR1 MDHEN, CDR2 SYDVKM. V dropped 5 bases and J dropped 6 bases, with 8 bases sitting between them. This CDR3 spans 12 amino acids. CDR3 sequence: CASSQGGQPQHF. As DNA, the CDR3 is TGTGCCAGCAGTCAAGGCGGTCAGCCCCAGCATTTT. Filled out from reference TRBV28 and TRBJ1-5, the complete variable domain reads DVKVTQSSRYLVKRTGEKVFLECVQDMDHENMFWYRQDPGLGLRLIYFSYDVKMKEKGDIPEGYSVSREKKERFSLILESASTNQTSMYLCASSQGGQPQHFGDGTRLSIL.

The chain has TRBV30 and TRBJ1-2, with TRBD1 identical over 7 bases. The CDR3 sequence is 13 residues long. V trimming: 5 bases; J trimming: 4 bases; junction bases outside the gene matches: 7. CDR1 GTSNPN and CDR2 SVGIG come from the germline V gene (reference sequence). The CDR3 sequence is CAWAGTESYGYTF. The CDR3 DNA follows: TGTGCCTGGGCCGGGACAGAAAGCTATGGCTACACCTTC.

The rearrangement uses TRBV11-1 and TRBJ2-7, with 7 nucleotides matching TRBD2. The CDR3 consists of 18 residues. V lost 2 bases and J lost 3; bases outside the gene matches: 16. Per germline, CDR1 SGHAT and CDR2 FQDESV (reference sequence). This CDR3 reads CASSLSAVAGVMYYEQYF. CDR3 DNA sequence: TGTGCCAGCAGCTTATCGGCGGTGGCGGGGGTTATGTACTACGAGCAGTACTTC. Full variable domain (remainder filled in from reference TRBV11-1 and TRBJ2-7): EAEVAQSPRYKITEKSQAVAFWCDPISGHATLYWYRQILGQGPELLVQFQDESVVDDSQLPKDRFSAERLKGVDSTLKIQPAELGDSAMYLCASSLSAVAGVMYYEQYFGPGTRLTVT.